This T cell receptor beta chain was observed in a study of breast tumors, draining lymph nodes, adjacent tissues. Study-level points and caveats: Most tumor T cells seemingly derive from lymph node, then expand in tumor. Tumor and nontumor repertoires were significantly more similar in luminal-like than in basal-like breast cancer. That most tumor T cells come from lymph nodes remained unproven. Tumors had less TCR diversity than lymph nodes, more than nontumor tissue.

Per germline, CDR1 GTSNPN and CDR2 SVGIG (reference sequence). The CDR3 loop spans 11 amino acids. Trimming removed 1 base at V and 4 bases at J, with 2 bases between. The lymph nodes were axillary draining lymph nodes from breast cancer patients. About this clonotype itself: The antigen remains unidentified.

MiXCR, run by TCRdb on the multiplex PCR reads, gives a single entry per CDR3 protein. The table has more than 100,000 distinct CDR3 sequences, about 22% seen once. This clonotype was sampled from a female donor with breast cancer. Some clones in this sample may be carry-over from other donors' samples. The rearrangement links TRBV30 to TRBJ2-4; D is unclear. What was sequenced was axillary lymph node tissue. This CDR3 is CAWSDKNIQYF. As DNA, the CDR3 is TGTGCCTGGAGTGATAAAAACATTCAGTACTTC.